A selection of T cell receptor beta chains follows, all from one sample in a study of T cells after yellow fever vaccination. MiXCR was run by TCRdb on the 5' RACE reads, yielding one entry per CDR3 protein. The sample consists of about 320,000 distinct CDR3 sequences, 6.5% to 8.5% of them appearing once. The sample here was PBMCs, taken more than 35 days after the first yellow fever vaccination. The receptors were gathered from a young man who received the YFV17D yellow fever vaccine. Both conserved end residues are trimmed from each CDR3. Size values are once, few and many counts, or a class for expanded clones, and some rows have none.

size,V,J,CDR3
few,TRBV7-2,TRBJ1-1,ASSIDPGSTEAF
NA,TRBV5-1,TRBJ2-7,ASSLVRLPYGTACYEQY
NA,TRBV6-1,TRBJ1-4,ASRKTASPNEKLF
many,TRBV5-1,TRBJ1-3,ASSLHSGNTIY
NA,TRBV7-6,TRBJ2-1,ASSPAGKRYNEQF
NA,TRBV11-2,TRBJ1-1,ASSLGPTGRTEAF
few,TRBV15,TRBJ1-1,ATSRDRRATEAF
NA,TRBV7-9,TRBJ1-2,ASSPLLGDRDYGYT
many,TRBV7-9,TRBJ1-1,ASSLGPTEAF
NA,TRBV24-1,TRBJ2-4,ATSEKVKNIQY
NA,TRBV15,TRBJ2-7,ATSPLSAYEQY
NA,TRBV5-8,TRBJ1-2,ASTARGTYGYT
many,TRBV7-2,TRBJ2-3,ASSSPSLAGGRDTQY
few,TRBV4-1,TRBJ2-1,ASSQRQGPEQF
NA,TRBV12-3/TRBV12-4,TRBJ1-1,ASSLPPTGLIVNTEAF
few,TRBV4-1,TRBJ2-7,ASSQAAAKSSYEQY
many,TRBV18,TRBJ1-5,ASSPWQGNQPQH
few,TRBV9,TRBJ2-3,ASSVLGGGSPDTQY
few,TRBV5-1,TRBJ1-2,ASSHGQGYGYT
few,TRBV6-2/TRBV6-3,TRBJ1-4,ASSYRGQWNSDEKLF
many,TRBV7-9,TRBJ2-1,ASSLLGDEQF
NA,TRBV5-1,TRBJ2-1,ASSLGPVGNEQF
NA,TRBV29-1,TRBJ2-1,SVELWLSSYNEQF
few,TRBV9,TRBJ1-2,ASGQGAGYGYT
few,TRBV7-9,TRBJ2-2,ASSLWGPMTGELF
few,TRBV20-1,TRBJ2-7,SARRQPGHNTYEQY
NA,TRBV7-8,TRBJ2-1,ASSLAGDTYNEQF
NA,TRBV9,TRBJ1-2,ASSVAMGRGGYT
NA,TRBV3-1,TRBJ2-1,ASSQAGSSGYNEQF
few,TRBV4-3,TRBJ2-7,ASSQDTGVEQY
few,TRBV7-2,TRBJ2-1,ASSPPPNEQF
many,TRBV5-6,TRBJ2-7,ASSLLVRTSYEQY
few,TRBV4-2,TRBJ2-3,ASSQETGYETDTQY
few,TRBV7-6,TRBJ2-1,ASRLSTYNEQF
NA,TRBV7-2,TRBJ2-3,ASSLARGFTDTQY
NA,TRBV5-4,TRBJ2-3,ASSLTGAGDTQY
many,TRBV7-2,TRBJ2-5,ASSLPGTPRETQY
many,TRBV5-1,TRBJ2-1,ASSTKTGESRGSEQF
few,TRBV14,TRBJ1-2,ASSLSTQGNYGYT
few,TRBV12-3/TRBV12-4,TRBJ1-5,ASSLRGSDQPQH
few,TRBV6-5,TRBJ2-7,ASSHHDRGRSGEQY
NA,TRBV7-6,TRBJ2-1,ASSLIAGARSYNEQF
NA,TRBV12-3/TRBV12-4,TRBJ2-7,ASRGSENEQY
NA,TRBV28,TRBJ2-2,ASSLPGQGFTGELF
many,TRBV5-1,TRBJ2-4,ASSLSGGGDIQY
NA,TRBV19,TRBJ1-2,ATSDRYYYGYT
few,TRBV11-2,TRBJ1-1,ASSTGQLTEAF
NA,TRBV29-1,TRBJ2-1,SVGGRENSYNEQF
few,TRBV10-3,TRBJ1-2,AISEGTGPPGYGYT
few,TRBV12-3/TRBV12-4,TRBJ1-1,ASSNRNTEAF
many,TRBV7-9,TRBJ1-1,ASSLEYRGSAF
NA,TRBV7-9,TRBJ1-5,ASSLGWGEDQPQH
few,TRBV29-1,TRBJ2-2,SVDLAHTGELF
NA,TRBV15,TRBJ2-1,ATSRERAGGPHEQF
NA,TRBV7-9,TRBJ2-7,ASSSALPGEQY
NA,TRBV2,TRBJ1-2,ASSISTGSDGYT
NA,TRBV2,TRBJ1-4,ASRGFNEKLF
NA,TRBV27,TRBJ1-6,ASSSYSSYNSPLH
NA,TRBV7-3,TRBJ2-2,ASSLPSPGELF